This T cell receptor beta chain was captured in a study of blood T cell repertoires in COVID-19. About the study: Acute and convalescent COVID-19 specimens originated in the United States, Italy and Spain. PBMCs, B-cell-depleted T cells, or T cells were the source of the cDNA or gDNA that made up the material.

CDR3 length: 16 amino acids. CDR1 and CDR2 from the germline V gene are SEHNR and FQNEAQ (reference sequence). The V end was cut by 3 bases, the J end by 0 bases, with 13 bases between. Per the study methods: The assay estimated nucleated cells by amplifying reference gene primers. Sequencing was performed with immunoSEQ multiplex PCR; in TCRdb, only in-frame clones are kept and a portion is missing. V, J and clone size were drawn from that table, and D and trimming were deduced from the DNA. The table lists 200,000 to 250,000 clones, approximately 87% of them singletons. This clone was seen a few times.

The chain recombines TRBV7-9 with TRBJ2-3, with D perhaps matching TRBD2 (5 bases). The sequence was collected from a woman aged 45-65 years with acute or convalescent COVID-19. Sequencing was performed on peripheral blood. CDR3 in amino acids: CASSFGRSGSTDTQYF. The CDR3 DNA sequence: TGTGCCAGCAGCTTCGGCAGAAGCGGTAGCACAGATACGCAGTATTTT.